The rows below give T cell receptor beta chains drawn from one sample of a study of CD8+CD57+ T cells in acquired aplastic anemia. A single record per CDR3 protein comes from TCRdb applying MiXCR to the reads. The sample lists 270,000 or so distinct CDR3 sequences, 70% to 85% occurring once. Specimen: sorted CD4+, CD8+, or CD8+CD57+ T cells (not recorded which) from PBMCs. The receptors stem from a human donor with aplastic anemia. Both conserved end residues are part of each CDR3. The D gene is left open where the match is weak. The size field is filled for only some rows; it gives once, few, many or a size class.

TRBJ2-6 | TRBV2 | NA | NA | TGTGCCAGCAGCGACGCGGGCAGCTACGGGCCGAACGTTGGGACATTC | CASSDAGSYGPNVGTF
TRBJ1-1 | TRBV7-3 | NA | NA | TGTGCCAGCAGATTAGAGCTGACAGGTGACACTGAAGCTTTCTTT | CASRLELTGDTEAFF
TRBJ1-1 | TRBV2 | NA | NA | TGTGCCAGCGGGGACGGGGGCGGGGCGAACACTGATTTTTGCTTT | CASGDGGGANTDFCF
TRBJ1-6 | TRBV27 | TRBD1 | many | TGTGCCAGCAGTTACAGGGGTGATTCACCCCTCCACTTT | CASSYRGDSPLHF
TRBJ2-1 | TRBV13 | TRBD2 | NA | TGTGCCAGCAGTGAACAAAGAAGCGGGGGGAGCGATGAGCAGTTCTTC | CASSEQRSGGSDEQFF
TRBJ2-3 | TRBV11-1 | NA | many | TGTGCCAGCAGCTTAGGTAGCGCCAGCACAGATACGCAGTATTTT | CASSLGSASTDTQYF
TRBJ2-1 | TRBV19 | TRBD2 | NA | TGTGCCAGTAGCCTGACTAGCGGGAGTAGGGATGAGCAGTTCTTC | CASSLTSGSRDEQFF
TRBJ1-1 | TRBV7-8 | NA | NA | TGTGCCAGCAGCTTGGACAGACCCAATCAGCCTCAGCATTTCTTT | CASSLDRPNQPQHFF
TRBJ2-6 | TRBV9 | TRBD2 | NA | TGTGCCAGCAGCTTAGCGGGTAGCAACGGGGAGAACGTCCTGACTTTC | CASSLAGSNGENVLTF
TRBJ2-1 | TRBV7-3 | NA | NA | TGTGCCACCAGCAGGGATAGGAAGGGGGGGAATTTGCAGTTCTTC | CATSRDRKGGNLQFF
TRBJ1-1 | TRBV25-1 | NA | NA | TGTGCCAGCAGTAATACAGGGTATCGGGCTGAAGCTTTCTTT | CASSNTGYRAEAFF
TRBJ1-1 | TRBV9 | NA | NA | TGTGCCAGCAGTTTAGCTCATAGCAATCAGCCCCAGCCTTTCTTT | CASSLAHSNQPQPFF
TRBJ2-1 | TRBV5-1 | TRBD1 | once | TGCGCCAGCGCCAACCGGGACAGGACGTACAATGAGCAGTTCTTC | CASANRDRTYNEQFF
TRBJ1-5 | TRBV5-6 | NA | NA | TGTGCCAGCAGCTTGGCGTGGGGGTACAATCAGCCCCAGCATTTT | CASSLAWGYNQPQHF
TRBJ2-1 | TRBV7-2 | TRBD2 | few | TGTGCCAGCAGCTTACAAAGAAGCGGGGGGACGGATGAGCAGTTCTTC | CASSLQRSGGTDEQFF
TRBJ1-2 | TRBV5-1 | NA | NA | TGCGCCAGCAGCCAAGAGACAGGTGACCTCGGTGGCTACACCTTC | CASSQETGDLGGYTF